This is a list of T cell receptor beta chains from one sample in a study of CD4 T cells in relation to SARS-CoV-2 and coronaviruses. Only in-frame clones appear in the TCRdb table, and some are missing; sequencing was by immunoSEQ multiplex PCR. The sample lists tens of thousands of clones, about 78% occurring once. Antigens of these TCRs are unknown. The sequenced sample was CD4+ T cells from PBMCs, cultured in vitro. These receptor sequences come from a human donor in good health. The CDR3 runs from the conserved cysteine through the conserved F or W. A D gene is named only where the DNA matches it firmly. Some rows have no size entry. The others give once, few or many, or a class for an expanded clone.

few	TRBJ1-3	TRBV6-1	-	CASSELEGYTIYF	TGTGCCAGCAGTGAATTGGAGGGGTACACCATATATTTT
-	TRBJ2-1	TRBV6-4	TRBD2	CASSEGVAGANEQFF	TGTGCCAGCAGTGAGGGAGTAGCGGGGGCCAATGAGCAGTTCTTC
-	TRBJ1-1	TRBV29-1	-	CSVERPGEAFF	TGCAGCGTTGAGAGGCCCGGCGAAGCTTTCTTT
-	TRBJ1-1	TRBV6-5	-	CASRFRDTANTEAFF	TGTGCCAGCAGGTTCCGGGACACCGCGAACACTGAAGCTTTCTTT
-	TRBJ2-7	TRBV4-3	TRBD2	CASSYTAGGPTYEQYF	TGCGCCAGCAGCTACACTGCGGGGGGGCCCACCTACGAGCAGTACTTC
-	TRBJ2-5	TRBV7-3	TRBD2	CASSSTGLAGGLETQYF	TGTGCCAGCAGCTCCACGGGACTAGCGGGAGGTCTAGAGACCCAGTACTTC
-	TRBJ1-4	TRBV5-5	-	CASSLGAGEGEKLFF	TGTGCCAGCAGCTTGGGAGCAGGGGAGGGTGAAAAACTGTTTTTT
-	TRBJ1-5	TRBV19	-	CASTPGVGSSNQPQHF	TGTGCCAGTACCCCTGGGGTCGGGTCTAGCAATCAGCCCCAGCATTTT
-	TRBJ2-1	TRBV3-1/TRBV3-2	-	CASSQGRDSNNEQFF	TGTGCCAGCAGCCAAGGTCGGGACTCTAACAATGAGCAGTTCTTC
-	TRBJ2-1	TRBV25-1	TRBD2	CASSELLAGSYNEQFF	TGTGCCAGCAGTGAGCTACTAGCGGGCTCCTACAATGAGCAGTTCTTC
-	TRBJ2-3	TRBV7-2	-	CASSPWLDTQYF	TGTGCCAGCAGCCCCTGGTTAGATACGCAGTATTTT
once	TRBJ2-1	TRBV5-1	TRBD2	CASSISGSGDNEQFF	TGCGCCAGCAGCATTAGCGGGAGTGGAGACAATGAGCAGTTCTTC
-	TRBJ2-1	TRBV11-2	TRBD1	CASSTHRGLSNNEQFF	TGTGCCAGCAGCACCCACAGGGGGCTTAGTAACAATGAGCAGTTCTTC
few	TRBJ2-1	TRBV30	-	CAWATHYNEQFF	TGTGCCTGGGCGACCCACTACAATGAGCAGTTCTTC
-	TRBJ1-1	TRBV13	-	CASGGGTEAFF	TGTGCCTCCGGGGGGGGTACTGAAGCTTTCTTT
-	TRBJ2-1	TRBV5-4	-	CASSLRELAAKKQFF	TGTGCCAGCAGCTTGCGGGAACTAGCCGCCAAGAAGCAGTTCTTC
few	TRBJ1-4	TRBV5-8	TRBD1	CASSLAGTGVYEKLFF	TGTGCCAGCAGCTTGGCCGGGACAGGGGTATATGAAAAACTGTTTTTT
once	TRBJ2-5	TRBV7-2	-	CASSLVVTRQETQYF	TGTGCCAGCAGCTTAGTTGTGACACGGCAAGAGACCCAGTACTTC
-	TRBJ1-2	TRBV6-6	-	CASSPGQLYGYTF	TGTGCCAGCAGTCCCGGACAGCTCTATGGCTACACCTTC
-	TRBJ1-3	TRBV5-4	TRBD1	CASSLVGAGGVSGNTIYF	TGTGCCAGCAGCTTGGTAGGGGCAGGGGGCGTCTCTGGAAACACCATATATTTT
-	TRBJ1-2	TRBV6-2/TRBV6-3	TRBD1	CASSYPTHGTEDYGYTF	TGTGCCAGCAGTTACCCCACGCACGGGACAGAGGACTATGGCTACACCTTC
-	TRBJ1-5	TRBV28	-	CASRFPRNQPQHF	TGTGCCAGCCGATTCCCCCGGAATCAGCCCCAGCATTTT
-	TRBJ2-5	TRBV5-4	-	CASSLVGAAKTQYF	TGTGCCAGCAGCTTGGTAGGGGCTGCGAAGACCCAGTACTTC
-	TRBJ1-5	TRBV19	-	CASQRSGLTGQPQHF	TGTGCCAGCCAGAGGTCGGGGCTTACAGGACAGCCCCAGCATTTT
-	TRBJ1-2	TRBV5-5	-	CASSPPLANYGYTF	TGTGCCAGCAGCCCCCCCCTAGCTAACTATGGCTACACCTTC
few	TRBJ2-2	TRBV5-1	TRBD2	CASSPTTSSNTGELFF	TGCGCCAGCAGCCCCACGACTAGCTCAAACACCGGGGAGCTGTTTTTT
-	TRBJ1-2	TRBV27	TRBD1	CASSLTGISYYGYTF	TGTGCCAGCAGTTTGACAGGGATCAGCTACTATGGCTACACCTTC
-	TRBJ1-2	TRBV5-1	TRBD1	CASSSGTANYGYTF	TGCGCCAGCAGCTCCGGGACAGCTAACTATGGCTACACCTTC
-	TRBJ1-4	TRBV7-9	-	CASSRQTNEKLFF	TGTGCCAGCAGCAGGCAGACTAATGAAAAACTGTTTTTT
few	TRBJ1-6	TRBV7-2	-	CASSLEQVQPLHF	TGTGCCAGCAGCTTAGAGCAAGTCCAGCCCCTCCACTTT
-	TRBJ2-7	TRBV6-5	-	CASMMASGQGYEQYF	TGTGCCAGCATGATGGCCTCGGGTCAGGGCTACGAGCAGTACTTC
-	TRBJ2-7	TRBV6-5	-	CASTNMRSSYEQYF	TGTGCCAGCACTAACATGAGGAGCTCCTACGAGCAGTACTTC
-	TRBJ1-1	TRBV7-2	-	CASSSFTEAFF	TGTGCCAGCAGCTCTTTCACTGAAGCTTTCTTT
-	TRBJ2-7	TRBV10-3	-	CAIGGTETYEQYF	TGTGCCATCGGGGGGACCGAGACCTACGAGCAGTACTTC
-	TRBJ2-2	TRBV7-3	TRBD2	CASSLRGRAGTGELFF	TGTGCCAGCAGCTTACGCGGGAGGGCCGGAACCGGGGAGCTGTTTTTT
-	TRBJ2-1	TRBV2	-	CASSPGLGIYNEQFF	TGTGCCAGCAGTCCCGGGCTGGGGATCTACAATGAGCAGTTCTTC
-	TRBJ1-1	TRBV19	TRBD1	CASSITGRQGPITEAFF	TGTGCCAGTAGTATAACGGGCCGACAGGGACCAATCACTGAAGCTTTCTTT
-	TRBJ2-2	TRBV6-2/TRBV6-3	TRBD2	CASSWGLAENTGELFF	TGTGCCAGCAGTTGGGGACTAGCGGAGAACACCGGGGAGCTGTTTTTT
-	TRBJ2-5	TRBV7-6	TRBD2	CASSLGVSGGEGTQYF	TGTGCCAGCAGCTTAGGGGTGTCTGGGGGGGAAGGTACCCAGTACTTC
few	TRBJ2-3	TRBV11-2	-	CASSFLQDTQYF	TGTGCCAGCAGCTTTCTACAAGATACGCAGTATTTT
-	TRBJ2-2	TRBV2	-	CASNQQVSTGELFF	TGTGCCAGCAACCAACAGGTATCAACCGGGGAGCTGTTTTTT
-	TRBJ1-3	TRBV5-8	TRBD1	CASSFRQGENTIYF	TGTGCCAGCAGCTTTCGGCAGGGGGAGAACACCATATATTTT